The clone carrying this T cell receptor beta chain was recorded a few times. Its antigen is as yet unknown. From the RACE reads, TCRdb called clonotypes with MiXCR, one entry per CDR3 protein. The sample lists approximately 80,000 distinct CDR3 sequences, roughly 10% occurring once. The data are from a study of human T cells and chemical hapten exposure. The wider study: Patients having alopecia areata, totalis or universalis were mostly female.

Germline V gives CDR1 SEHNR, CDR2 FQNEAQ (reference sequence). V was pared by 5 bases and J by 6 bases, with 8 bases of the junction left unmatched. The CDR3 contains 17 residues. Described time point: patch test 1, 2 weeks after DPC sensitization. The treatment is: therapeutic diphenylcyclopropenone sensitization with weekly scalp DPC. Patches went on only after blood had been drawn each time. Study conclusions and caveats: Alopecia affecting every donor means their immune response may not match healthy people's.

V is TRBV7-9 and J is TRBJ2-1, with TRBD2 identical over 15 bases. The material was whole blood, obtained in connection with sensitization to the hapten diphenylcyclopropenone (DPC). This TCR was sampled from a woman aged 50 to 60 with alopecia areata. Some clones in this sample may be carry-over from other donors' samples. CDR3: CASSRGLAGGSGNEQFF. The CDR3 DNA reads as TGTGCCAGCAGCCGGGGACTAGCGGGAGGATCTGGCAATGAGCAGTTCTTC.